The entry below gives a single T cell receptor (beta chain) sequence along with its context. This entry is derived from a study of T cell changes during pregnancy in multiple sclerosis. The CDR3 contains 15 residues. V shed 3 bases, J shed 8 bases, and the junction held 8 bases outside the gene matches. Germline V gene data show CDR1 as MGHRA and CDR2 as YSYEKL. Produced via immunoSEQ multiplex PCR; TCRdb's table is partial and in-frame only. The sample contains about 79,000 clones, 80% to 95% of which appear only once. The TCR originated in a female donor with multiple sclerosis, enrolled in a pregnancy study. The sequences come from CD4+ T cells from peripheral blood mononuclear cells, collected in the second trimester of pregnancy. The rearrangement joins TRBV4-1 to TRBJ1-2; 11 bases are shared with TRBD1. The CDR3 sequence is CASSQGTGGRRGYTF. The CDR3 DNA is TGCGCCAGCAGCCAGGGGACAGGGGGTCGGAGGGGCTACACCTTC.